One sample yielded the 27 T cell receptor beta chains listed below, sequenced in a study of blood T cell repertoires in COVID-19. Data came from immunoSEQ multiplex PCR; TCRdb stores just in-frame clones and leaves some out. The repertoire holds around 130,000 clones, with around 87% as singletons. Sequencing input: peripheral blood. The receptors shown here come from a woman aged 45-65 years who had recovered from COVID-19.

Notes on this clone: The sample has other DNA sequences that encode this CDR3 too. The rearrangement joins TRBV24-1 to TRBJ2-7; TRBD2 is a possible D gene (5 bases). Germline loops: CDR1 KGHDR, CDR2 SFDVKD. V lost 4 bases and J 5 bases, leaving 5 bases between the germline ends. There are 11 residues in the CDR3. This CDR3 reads CATSDGDEQYF. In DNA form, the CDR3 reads TGTGCCACCAGTGACGGGGACGAGCAGTACTTC.

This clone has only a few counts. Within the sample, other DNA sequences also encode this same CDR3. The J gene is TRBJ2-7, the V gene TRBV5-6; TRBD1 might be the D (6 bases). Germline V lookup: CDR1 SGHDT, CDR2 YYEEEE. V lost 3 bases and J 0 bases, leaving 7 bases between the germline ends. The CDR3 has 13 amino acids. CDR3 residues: CASSSGHSYEQYF. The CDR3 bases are TGTGCCAGCAGCTCGGGACACTCCTACGAGCAGTACTTC. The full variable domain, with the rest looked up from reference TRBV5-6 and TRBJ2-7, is DAGVTQSPTHLIKTRGQQVTLRCSPKSGHDTVSWYQQALGQGPQFIFQYYEEEERQRGNFPDRFSGHQFPNYSSELNVNALLLGDSALYLCASSSGHSYEQYFGPGTRLTVT.

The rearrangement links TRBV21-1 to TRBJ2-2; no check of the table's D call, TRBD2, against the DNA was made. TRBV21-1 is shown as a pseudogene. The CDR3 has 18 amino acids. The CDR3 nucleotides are TGTGCCAGCAGCAAACCGTGGCCTAGCGGGTCTCACACCGGGGAGCTGTTTTTT. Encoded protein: CASSKPWPSGSHTGELFF.

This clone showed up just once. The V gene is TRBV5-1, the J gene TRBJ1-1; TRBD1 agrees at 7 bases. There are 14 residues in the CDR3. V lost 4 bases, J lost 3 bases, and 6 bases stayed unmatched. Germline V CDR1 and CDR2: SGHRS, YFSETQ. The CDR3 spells CASSGGQSYTEAFF. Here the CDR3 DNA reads TGCGCCAGCAGCGGGGGACAGAGTTACACTGAAGCTTTCTTT.

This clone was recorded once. The CDR3, as DNA: TGTGCCAGTAGTATAGGGGGGCTCCGGGTGGGTGAGCAGTTCTTC. It specifies CASSIGGLRVGEQFF. The chain joins TRBV19 to TRBJ2-1; weak D call: TRBD1 (6 bases). The germline V gene has CDR1 LNHDA and CDR2 SQIVND (reference sequence). V gave up 1 base and J gave up 9 bases, with 16 bases separating them. This CDR3 is built from 15 residues.

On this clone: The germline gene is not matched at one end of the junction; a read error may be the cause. CDR3 sequence (DNA): TGCGCCAGCAGCTTGGATCTTAAAGGGACCAGCGGGGACTTC. Translating it yields CASSLDLKGTSGDF. V gene TRBV5-1 combines with J gene TRBJ2-5; 7 positions agree with TRBD2. Germline V CDR1 and CDR2: SGHRS, YFSETQ. This CDR3 comprises 14 residues.

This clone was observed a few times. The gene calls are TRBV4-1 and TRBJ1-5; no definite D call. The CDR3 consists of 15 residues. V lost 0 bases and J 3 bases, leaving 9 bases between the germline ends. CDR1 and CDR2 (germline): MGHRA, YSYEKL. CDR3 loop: CASSQDLQINQPQHF. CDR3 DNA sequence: TGCGCCAGCAGCCAAGATTTACAGATCAATCAGCCCCAGCATTTT.

CDR3 nucleotides: TGTGCCAGCAGCCCGGCCACGGGCACTGAAGCTTTCTTT. It is translated as CASSPATGTEAFF. This chain joins TRBV28 and TRBJ1-1; D remains unclear. The CDR3 is made up of 13 amino acids. Between the trimmed V and J ends, which lost 6 bases and 4 bases, there was a span of 12 bases. Germline CDR1 MDHEN, CDR2 SYDVKM.

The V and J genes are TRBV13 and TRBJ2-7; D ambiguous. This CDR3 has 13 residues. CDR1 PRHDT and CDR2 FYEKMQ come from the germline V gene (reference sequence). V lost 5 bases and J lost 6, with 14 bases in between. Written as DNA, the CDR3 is TGTGCCAGCAGCGCCCCGTCTAGAGGCGAGCAGTACTTC. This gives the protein CASSAPSRGEQYF.

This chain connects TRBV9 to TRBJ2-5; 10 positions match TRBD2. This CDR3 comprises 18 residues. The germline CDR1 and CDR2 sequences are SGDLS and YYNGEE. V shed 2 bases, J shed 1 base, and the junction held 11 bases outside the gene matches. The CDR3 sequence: CASSVGLAGAKLQETQYF. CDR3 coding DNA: TGTGCCAGCAGCGTGGGTCTAGCGGGGGCCAAACTCCAAGAGACCCAGTACTTC.

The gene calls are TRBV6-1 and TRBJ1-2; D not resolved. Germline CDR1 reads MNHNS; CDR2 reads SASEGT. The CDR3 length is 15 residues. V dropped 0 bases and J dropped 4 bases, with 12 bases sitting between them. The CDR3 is CASSEAGGSSYGYTF. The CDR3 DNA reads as TGTGCCAGCAGTGAAGCGGGCGGGAGCAGCTATGGCTACACCTTC.

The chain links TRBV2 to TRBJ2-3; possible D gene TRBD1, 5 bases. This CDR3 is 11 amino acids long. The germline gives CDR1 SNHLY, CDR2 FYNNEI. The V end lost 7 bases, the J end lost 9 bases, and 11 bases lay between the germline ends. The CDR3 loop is CASNQGVTQYF. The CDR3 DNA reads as TGTGCCAGCAATCAGGGCGTAACGCAGTATTTT. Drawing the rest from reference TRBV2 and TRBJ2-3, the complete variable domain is EPEVTQTPSHQVTQMGQEVILRCVPISNHLYFYWYRQILGQKVEFLVSFYNNEISEKSEIFDDQFSVERPDGSNFTLKIRSTKLEDSAMYFCASNQGVTQYFGPGTRLTVL.

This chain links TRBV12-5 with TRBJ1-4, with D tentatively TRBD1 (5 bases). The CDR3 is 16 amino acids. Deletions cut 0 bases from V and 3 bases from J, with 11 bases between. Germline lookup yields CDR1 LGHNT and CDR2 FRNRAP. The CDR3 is CASGLVRGFANEKLFF. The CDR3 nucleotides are TGTGCTAGTGGTTTGGTACGGGGGTTCGCTAATGAAAAACTGTTTTTT.

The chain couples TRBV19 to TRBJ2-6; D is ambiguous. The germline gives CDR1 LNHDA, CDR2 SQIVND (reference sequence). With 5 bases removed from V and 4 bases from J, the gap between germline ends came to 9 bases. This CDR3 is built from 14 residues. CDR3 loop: CASSRSYGANVLTF. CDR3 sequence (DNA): TGTGCCAGTAGTCGGAGTTACGGGGCCAACGTCCTGACTTTC. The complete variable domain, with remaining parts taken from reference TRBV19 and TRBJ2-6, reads DGGITQSPKYLFRKEGQNVTLSCEQNLNHDAMYWYRQDPGQGLRLIYYSQIVNDFQKGDIAEGYSVSREKKESFPLTVTSAQKNPTAFYLCASSRSYGANVLTFGAGSRLTVL.

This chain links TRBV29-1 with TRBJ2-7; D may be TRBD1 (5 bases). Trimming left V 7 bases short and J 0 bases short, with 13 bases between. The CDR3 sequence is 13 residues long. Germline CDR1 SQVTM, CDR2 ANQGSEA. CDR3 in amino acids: CSADSASSYEQYF. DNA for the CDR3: TGCAGCGCAGACAGCGCCAGCTCCTACGAGCAGTACTTC.

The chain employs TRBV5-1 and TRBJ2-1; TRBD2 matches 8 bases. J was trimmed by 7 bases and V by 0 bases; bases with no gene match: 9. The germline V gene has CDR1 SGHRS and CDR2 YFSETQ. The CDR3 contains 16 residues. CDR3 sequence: CASSLDPGLGVNEQFF. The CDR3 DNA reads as TGCGCCAGCAGCTTGGACCCGGGACTAGGAGTGAATGAGCAGTTCTTC.

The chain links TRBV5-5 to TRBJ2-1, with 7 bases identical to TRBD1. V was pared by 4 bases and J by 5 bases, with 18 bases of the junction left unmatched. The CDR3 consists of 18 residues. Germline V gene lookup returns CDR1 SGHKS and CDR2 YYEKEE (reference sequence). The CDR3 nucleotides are TGTGCCAGCAGCCCGCGCCTGACAGGGACCACTTTGGACAATGAGCAGTTCTTC. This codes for CASSPRLTGTTLDNEQFF.

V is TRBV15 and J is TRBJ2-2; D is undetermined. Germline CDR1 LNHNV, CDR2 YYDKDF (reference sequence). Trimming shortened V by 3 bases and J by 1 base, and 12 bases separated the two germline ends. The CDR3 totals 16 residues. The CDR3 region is CATSRSARMNTGELFF. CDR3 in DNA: TGTGCCACCAGCAGGAGCGCACGGATGAACACCGGGGAGCTGTTTTTT.

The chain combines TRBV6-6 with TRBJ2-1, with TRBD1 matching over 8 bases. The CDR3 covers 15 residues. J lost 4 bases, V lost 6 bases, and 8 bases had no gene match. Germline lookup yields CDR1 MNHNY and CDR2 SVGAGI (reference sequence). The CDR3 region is CASSPGTGSYNEQFF. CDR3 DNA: TGTGCCAGCAGCCCCGGGACAGGATCATACAATGAGCAGTTCTTC.

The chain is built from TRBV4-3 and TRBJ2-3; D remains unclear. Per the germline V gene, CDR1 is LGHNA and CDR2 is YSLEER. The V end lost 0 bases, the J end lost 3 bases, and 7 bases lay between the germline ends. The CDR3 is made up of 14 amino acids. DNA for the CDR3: TGCGCCAGCAGCCAAGATATCGGGACAGATACGCAGTATTTT. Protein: CASSQDIGTDTQYF.

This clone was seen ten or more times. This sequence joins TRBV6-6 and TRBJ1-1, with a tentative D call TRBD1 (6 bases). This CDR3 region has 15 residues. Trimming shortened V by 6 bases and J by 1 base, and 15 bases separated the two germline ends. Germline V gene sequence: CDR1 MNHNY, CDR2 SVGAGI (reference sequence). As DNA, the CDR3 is TGTGCCAGCAGCCTTACCGGACAGCAGAACACTGAAGCTTTCTTT. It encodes CASSLTGQQNTEAFF.

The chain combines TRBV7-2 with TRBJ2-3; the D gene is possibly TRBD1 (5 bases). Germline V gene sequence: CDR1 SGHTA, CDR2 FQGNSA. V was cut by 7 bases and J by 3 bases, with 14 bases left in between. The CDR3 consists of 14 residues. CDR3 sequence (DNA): TGTGCCAGCAAGTGGGGCGAGAGTACAGATACGCAGTATTTT. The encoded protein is CASKWGESTDTQYF.

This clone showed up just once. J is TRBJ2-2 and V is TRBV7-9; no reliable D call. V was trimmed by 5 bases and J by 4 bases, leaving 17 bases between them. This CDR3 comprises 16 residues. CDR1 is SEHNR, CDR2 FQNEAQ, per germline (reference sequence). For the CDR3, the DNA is TGTGCCAGCAGCCCACCGCCGAGAATAGCCACCGGGGAGCTGTTTTTT. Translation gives CASSPPPRIATGELFF.

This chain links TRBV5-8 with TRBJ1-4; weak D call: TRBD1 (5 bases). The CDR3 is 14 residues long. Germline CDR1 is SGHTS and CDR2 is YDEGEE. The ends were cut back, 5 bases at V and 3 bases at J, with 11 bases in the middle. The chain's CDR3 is CASSTRAANEKLFF. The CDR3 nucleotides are TGTGCCAGCAGTACCAGGGCGGCTAATGAAAAACTGTTTTTT.

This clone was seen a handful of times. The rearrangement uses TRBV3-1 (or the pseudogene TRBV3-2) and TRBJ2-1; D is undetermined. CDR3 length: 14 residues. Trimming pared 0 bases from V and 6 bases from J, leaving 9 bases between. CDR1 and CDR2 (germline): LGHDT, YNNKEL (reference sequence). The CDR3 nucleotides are TGTGCCAGCAGCCAAGATGCCGGTGGCAATGAGCAGTTCTTC. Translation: CASSQDAGGNEQFF.

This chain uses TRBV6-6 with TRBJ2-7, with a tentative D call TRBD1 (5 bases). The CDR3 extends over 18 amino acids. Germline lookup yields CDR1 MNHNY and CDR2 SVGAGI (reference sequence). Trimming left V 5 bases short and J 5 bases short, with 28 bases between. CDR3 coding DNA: TGTGCCAGCAGTCCTACAACAGGTGCCAAGCTCAGAAGGAACGAGCAGTACTTC. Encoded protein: CASSPTTGAKLRRNEQYF.

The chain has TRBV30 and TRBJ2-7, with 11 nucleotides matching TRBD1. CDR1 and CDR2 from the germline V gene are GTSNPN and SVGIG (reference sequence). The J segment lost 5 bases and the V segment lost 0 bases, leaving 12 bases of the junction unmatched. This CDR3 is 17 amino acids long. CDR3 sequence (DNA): TGTGCCTGGAGTGTACTAGGAATGGGACAGGGGGGACACGAGCAGTACTTC. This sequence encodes CAWSVLGMGQGGHEQYF.